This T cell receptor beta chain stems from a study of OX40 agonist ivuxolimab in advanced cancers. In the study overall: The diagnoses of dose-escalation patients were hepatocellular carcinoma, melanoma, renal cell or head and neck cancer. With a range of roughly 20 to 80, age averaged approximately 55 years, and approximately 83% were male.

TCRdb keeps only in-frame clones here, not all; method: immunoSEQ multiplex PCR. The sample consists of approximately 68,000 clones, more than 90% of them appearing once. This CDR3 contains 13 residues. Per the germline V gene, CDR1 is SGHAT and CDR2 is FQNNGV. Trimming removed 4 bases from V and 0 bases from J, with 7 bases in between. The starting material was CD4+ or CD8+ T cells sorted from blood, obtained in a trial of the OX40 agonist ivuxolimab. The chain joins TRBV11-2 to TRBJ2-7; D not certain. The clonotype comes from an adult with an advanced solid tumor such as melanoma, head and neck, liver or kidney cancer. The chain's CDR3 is CASSSSHSYEQYF. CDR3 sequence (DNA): TGTGCCAGCAGCTCAAGCCACTCCTACGAGCAGTACTTC. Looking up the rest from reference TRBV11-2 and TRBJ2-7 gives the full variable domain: EAGVAQSPRYKIIEKRQSVAFWCNPISGHATLYWYQQILGQGPKLLIQFQNNGVVDDSQLPKDRFSAERLKGVDSTLKIQPAKLEDSAVYLCASSSSHSYEQYFGPGTRLTVT.